The rows below give T cell receptor beta chains drawn from one sample of a study of T-cell reconstitution after alpha-beta-depleted transplantation in children. TCRdb redid the calling of the PCR reads with MiXCR, one entry per CDR3 protein. The profile shows 440,000 or so distinct CDR3 sequences, 43% of them singletons. Sequenced material: PBMCs, taken before TCRalphabeta/CD19-depleted stem cell transplant. These receptor sequences come from a girl aged 2 to 9 with aplastic anemia, due to receive a stem cell transplant. Each CDR3 is given with its conserved first and last residue. Each record gives: V gene, J gene, clone size, D gene, CDR3 DNA, CDR3 protein. The D gene is left open where the match is weak. Clone size is shown for a subset of rows, as once, few, many or a class of expanded clone.

>TRBV12-3/TRBV12-4|TRBJ1-1|few|-
TGTGCCAGCAGTTTTGGGGTCCCGGGGGCGCAAAGGGCTTTCTTT
CASSFGVPGAQRAFF
>TRBV20-1|TRBJ2-5|few|TRBD2
TGCAGTGCGAGCGGGGGGGTCCGGGAGACCCAGTACTTC
CSASGGVRETQYF
>TRBV12-1|TRBJ2-1|-|-
TGTGCCAGCAGCCTCCTTTCCGTGGGGAACTACAATGAGCAGTTCTTC
CASSLLSVGNYNEQFF
>TRBV4-2|TRBJ2-7|few|TRBD2
TGTGCCAGCAGCCAAGGAACTAGCGGGAATTACTACGAGCAGTACTTC
CASSQGTSGNYYEQYF
>TRBV10-3|TRBJ2-5|-|TRBD1
TGTGCCACCTTGGACAGGGAAGAACAAGAGACCCAGTACTTC
CATLDREEQETQYF
>TRBV4-3|TRBJ2-2|many|-
TGCGCCAGCAGCCAAGGGGGTGCGGGAAACACCGGGGAGCTGTTTTTT
CASSQGGAGNTGELFF
>TRBV20-1|TRBJ2-7|-|TRBD1
TGCAGTGCTAGGGTTCAGGACAGGGGCTACGAGCAGTACTTC
CSARVQDRGYEQYF
>TRBV28|TRBJ2-1|-|TRBD2
TGTGCCAGCAGTCCCCTCCGGACTAGCGGGAGCGGCAATGAGCAGTTCTTC
CASSPLRTSGSGNEQFF
>TRBV7-2|TRBJ2-3|-|-
TGTGCCAGCAGCTTCCCGTCTCGGAGGGATACGCAGTATTTT
CASSFPSRRDTQYF
>TRBV5-1|TRBJ2-7|many|TRBD1
TGCGCCAGCAGCCCGGACAGGGCCGCCTACGAGCAGTACTTC
CASSPDRAAYEQYF
>TRBV29-1|TRBJ2-7|-|-
TGCAGCGTTGTTGTTAGGGGACGGGCTCGCTACGAGCAGTACTTC
CSVVVRGRARYEQYF
>TRBV25-1|TRBJ2-6|-|TRBD1
TGTGCCAGCAGTGAGGTTCGACAGGGGGTCTCTGGGGCCAACGTCCTGACTTTC
CASSEVRQGVSGANVLTF
>TRBV28|TRBJ2-1|few|TRBD2
TGTGCCAGCAGTGCCTACCGTTACGGGACTAGCGGGAGTCGGACCTACAATGAGCAGTTCTTC
CASSAYRYGTSGSRTYNEQFF
>TRBV4-3|TRBJ1-1|-|-
TGCGCCAGCAGCCAGACTCCCGGCAGGGCCCTAGCCGGTGCTTTCTTT
CASSQTPGRALAGAFF
>TRBV30|TRBJ2-1|many|-
TGTGCCTGGAGTGTACGGGCGGACAATGAGCAGTTCTTC
CAWSVRADNEQFF
>TRBV14|TRBJ2-1|-|-
TGTGCCAGCAGCCAAGATATGGTTGTAGTTTTGAATGAGCAGTTCTTC
CASSQDMVVVLNEQFF
>TRBV20-1|TRBJ2-5|-|TRBD2
TGCAGTGCTAAACTAGCGGCTTTGCCGGCGGAGACCCAGTACTTC
CSAKLAALPAETQYF
>TRBV12-3/TRBV12-4|TRBJ2-7|-|-
TGTGCCAGCAGTTTTGGGTCGGAGCAGTACTTC
CASSFGSEQYF
>TRBV5-1|TRBJ2-1|many|-
TGCGCCAGCAGCTTGGTAAGGGGTTCGGGTAATGAGCAGTTCTTC
CASSLVRGSGNEQFF
>TRBV20-1|TRBJ2-5|-|TRBD1
TGCAGTTCGCCGGGACAGAAAGAGACCCAGTACTTC
CSSPGQKETQYF
>TRBV12-3/TRBV12-4|TRBJ2-1|-|TRBD2
TGTGCCAGCAGTTTAACGGGAGGGGGTTCGGATGAGCAGTTCTTC
CASSLTGGGSDEQFF
>TRBV10-3|TRBJ2-1|-|-
TGTGCCATCGGGCATGAGCAGTTCTTC
CAIGHEQFF
>TRBV15|TRBJ2-5|-|-
TGTGCCACCAGTAAAGTGGGCCCGGGGGCCCAGTACTTC
CATSKVGPGAQYF
>TRBV28|TRBJ2-3|once|TRBD2
TGTGCCAGCAGACCAATTCTAGCGGGGCGCACAGATACGCAGTATTTT
CASRPILAGRTDTQYF
>TRBV30|TRBJ1-2|-|-
TGTGCCTGGATCCCCTCAGTGCGGGAATATGGCTACACCTTC
CAWIPSVREYGYTF
>TRBV20-1|TRBJ2-3|-|-
TGCAGTGCTAGAGATCGCCGGGGCTTTACAGATACGCAGTATTTT
CSARDRRGFTDTQYF
>TRBV3-1|TRBJ2-7|-|-
TGTGCCAGCAGCCCACTAATGAATCTCGAGCAGTACTTC
CASSPLMNLEQYF
>TRBV28|TRBJ2-7|-|TRBD1
TGTGCCAGCACATCTCCCGGGACAGGGTTTTACGAGCAGTACTTC
CASTSPGTGFYEQYF
>TRBV2|TRBJ1-5|-|-
TGTGCCAGCAGTAAAAAGTTTTTTAATCAGCCCCAGCATTTT
CASSKKFFNQPQHF
>TRBV20-1|TRBJ2-4|-|TRBD2
TGCAGTGCTACACGGACTAGCGGGAGACACATTCAGTACTTC
CSATRTSGRHIQYF
>TRBV20-1|TRBJ1-1|many|-
TGCAGTGCTTTTCCCATCGTTCCCCCCACTGAAGCTTTCTTT
CSAFPIVPPTEAFF
>TRBV29-1|TRBJ2-3|many|TRBD2
TGCAGCGCCCTTCTAGCGGGCGTCAGCACAGATACGCAGTATTTT
CSALLAGVSTDTQYF
>TRBV5-1|TRBJ1-4|-|-
TGCGCCAGCAGCATCAAAGGAGATGAAAAACTGTTTTTT
CASSIKGDEKLFF
>TRBV15|TRBJ2-3|-|-
TGTGCCACCAGCAGAGTTGTGGGGGTTGCTAGCACAGATACGCAGTATTTT
CATSRVVGVASTDTQYF
>TRBV3-1|TRBJ1-2|-|TRBD1
TGTGCCAGCAGCCAAGGACCGGGACAGGGACCCTATGGCTACACCTTC
CASSQGPGQGPYGYTF
>TRBV5-1|TRBJ2-1|few|TRBD2
TGCGCCAGCACCATAGCGGGAGTGGTCTACAATGAGCAGTTCTTC
CASTIAGVVYNEQFF
>TRBV5-1|TRBJ2-1|-|TRBD2
TGCGCCAGCAGCTCTCCCGGGCGGGAGCGATACAATGAGCAGTTCTTC
CASSSPGRERYNEQFF
>TRBV15|TRBJ1-6|-|TRBD1
TGTGCCACCAGCAGACACCGGGACAGTACTTCACCCCTCCACTTT
CATSRHRDSTSPLHF
>TRBV4-1|TRBJ2-7|few|TRBD2
TGCGCCAGCAGCCAAGAATGGGCTAGCGGAAAGTACGAGCAGTACTTC
CASSQEWASGKYEQYF
>TRBV5-1|TRBJ1-2|-|-
TGCGCCAGCAGCTTGGAAGGAGAGTATGGCTACACCTTC
CASSLEGEYGYTF
>TRBV7-2|TRBJ2-1|few|-
TGTGCCAGCAGCTTAAGGGCGATGTCCTACAATGAGCAGTTCTTC
CASSLRAMSYNEQFF
>TRBV28|TRBJ1-1|-|TRBD1
TGTGCCAGCAGTCAGGACAGGGAGGTCACTGAAGCTTTCTTT
CASSQDREVTEAFF
>TRBV20-1|TRBJ2-1|-|TRBD2
TGCAGTGCCCGTAGTAAATCGGGACTAGCGGGGGATGAGCAGTTCTTC
CSARSKSGLAGDEQFF
>TRBV20-1|TRBJ2-3|-|TRBD2
TGCAGTGCTCAACCCACTAGCGGGGGGGCAGATACGCAGTATTTT
CSAQPTSGGADTQYF
>TRBV5-1|TRBJ2-6|-|TRBD1
TGCGCCAGCAGGCTCGGGGACAGGGAACAGGGCGTCCTGACTTTC
CASRLGDREQGVLTF
>TRBV10-3|TRBJ1-2|once|TRBD1
TGTGCCAACCTAACAGGGACAGGAAACTATGGCTACACCTTC
CANLTGTGNYGYTF
>TRBV20-1|TRBJ2-7|few|TRBD2
TGCAGTGCTAGCGCACCCGGGACTAGGGTTTACGAGCAGTACTTC
CSASAPGTRVYEQYF
>TRBV29-1|TRBJ1-1|-|-
TGCAGCGTTAGCGGGGAGGCGGGTGAAGCTTTCTTT
CSVSGEAGEAFF
>TRBV30|TRBJ2-7|once|-
TGTGCCTGGAGTTTACAAGGGAGCTACGAGCAGTACTTC
CAWSLQGSYEQYF
>TRBV20-1|TRBJ2-4|once|-
TGCAGTGCTAGGGCAGGGGGACTATCCAAAAACATTCAGTACTTC
CSARAGGLSKNIQYF
>TRBV5-1|TRBJ2-3|few|-
TGCGCCAGCAGCTTGTCGGGGCCCCCGGATACGCAGTATTTT
CASSLSGPPDTQYF